The clone carrying this TCR beta chain showed up just a few times. The data derive from a study of T cells in Graves' hyperthyroidism and ophthalmopathy. Amplification of TCR beta CDR3 regions used RNA as the template. The TCR CDR3 was amplified in a first-round RT-PCR using the HTBI primer set. Each CDR3 protein gets one entry after TCRdb re-called the multiplex PCR reads with MiXCR. The sample has some 740,000 distinct CDR3 sequences; around 13% are singletons. Germline trimming cut 1 base from V and 1 base from J; bases unmatched to any gene: 0. The CDR3 consists of 15 residues. CDR1 is MNHNY, CDR2 SVGAGI, per germline (reference sequence). For Graves' hyperthyroidism to be stable, ophthalmopathy could not progress within 18 months.

The chain has TRBV6-6 and TRBJ2-5; 10 bases line up with TRBD2. The specimen was blood. This TCR derives from a woman between 18 and 29 years old with Graves' hyperthyroidism. The CDR3 nucleotides are TGTGCCAGCAGTTACTGGACTAGCGGCCAAGAGACCCAGTACTTC. As protein: CASSYWTSGQETQYF.